The clone carrying this T cell receptor beta chain appeared a few times. Its target is unknown. The data derive from a study of graft-versus-host responses after intestinal transplantation. Background on the study: Every one of the recipients received anti-thymocyte globulin induction and afterwards took tacrolimus and steroids for 3 to 4 years.

Profiled with immunoSEQ multiplex PCR; TCRdb holds only in-frame clones, not every one. The data hold about 81,000 clones, with less than 95% observed a single time. Study findings and constraints: In recipient marrow, GvH clones were found, and some appeared first in ileum or blood.

The length of the CDR3 is 14 residues. CDR1 and CDR2 (germline): SGHNT, YYREEE (reference sequence). V trimming: 0 bases; J trimming: 12 bases; junction bases outside the gene matches: 12. The chain has TRBV5-4 and TRBJ2-7; the match to TRBD2 covers 7 bases. The specimen comprised unstimulated CD4+ T cells sorted from spleen or lymph node cells, sampled before transplant. The clonotype originates from a human donor who was the organ donor for an intestinal transplant. CDR3 sequence reads: CASSLEALGGPWYF. The CDR3 DNA sequence: TGTGCCAGCAGCTTGGAGGCCCTGGGAGGGCCGTGGTACTTC.